This TCR beta chain was documented in a study of shared T cell receptors in the human thymus. The CDR3 loop spans 16 amino acids. With 7 bases removed from V and 2 bases from J, the gap between germline ends came to 19 bases. Germline loops: CDR1 ENHRY, CDR2 SYGVKD. The data were produced by immunoSEQ multiplex PCR, yet TCRdb's version contains in-frame clones alone and is incomplete. The table lists about 380,000 clones, 85% to 95% of them singletons. This sequence joins TRBV10-3 and TRBJ2-3, with D possibly matching TRBD2 (6 bases). The clonotype originates from a human donor. The sequenced material came from thymocytes. The CDR3 loop is CAITRGHGLYTDTQYF. CDR3 nucleotide sequence: TGTGCCATCACGCGGGGTCACGGGCTCTACACAGATACGCAGTATTTT.